Detailed here is one T cell receptor beta chain. No cognate antigen has been identified for it. Qualities for individual bases were not recorded, and no much larger clone is one base off. CDR1 is given as MNHEY and CDR2 as SVGAGI, both from the germline V gene. After removal of 6 bases from V and 5 bases from J, the junction retains 7 bases not matched to a gene. Including cysteine and phenylalanine, the CDR3 has 14 amino acids. Of the read, only the CDR3 DNA is kept; its 42 bases are in frame from base 1. TCRbeta CDR3 regions were amplified from genomic DNA using the immunoSEQ Assay, a bias-controlled multiplex PCR. Per the original workflow: Nucleated cell counts per sample were estimated from amplification of reference gene primers within the assay. To quantify the absolute abundance of each unique TCRbeta CDR3 rearrangement, sequence reads were collapsed and filtered. For each sample, productive Simpson clonality was calculated as the square root of Simpson's diversity index over productive rearrangements. This is the immuneACCESS table as TCRdb keeps it, with only in-frame sequences that have V and J called. A part of the clones is gone; compared with another copy, unresolved V genes explain less than half, and the rest is unexplained. Clonal size and the V and J genes are those of that table, whereas D and trimming came from the DNA. The sample records around 99,000 clones, about three quarters of which are singletons. Of the sample, less than 5% is held by the ten largest clones.

The data are from a study of blood T cell repertoires in COVID-19 (TCRdb year 2020). About the study as a whole: Samples from collaborators originated in the United States, Italy and Spain and spanned both the acute and convalescent phases of COVID-19. The prospective study material was composed of cDNA or gDNA derived from T cells, B-cell-depleted T cells, or PBMCs. Subjects who had been exposed to COVID-19, were actively infected with it, or had recovered from it provided the deeply sampled blood TCRbeta repertoires that made up the dataset. The repertoires were released in a freely available public database intended as a resource for research on the immune response to SARS-CoV-2. The samples were drawn from two sources: the first 160 participants of the ongoing ImmuneRACE study, and 1,000 to 1,500 subjects contributed by 6 global collaborators. Sample metadata almost always included a de-identified subject ID, COVID-19 status, age in years and sex. Where available, HLA class I and class II types were obtained from metadata supplied by the sample provider rather than from assay-based typing.

The paper's findings and limits, for the study overall: How much clinical and demographic metadata was included differed by source and by participant, and the metadata was provided uncurated.

Collaborating institutions collected whole blood in K2EDTA tubes following their own protocols. For TCRbeta analysis, collaborators shipped samples in one of three forms: frozen whole blood, isolated PBMCs, or DNA extracted from either of those sample types. The clonotype comes from a human donor in a cohort sampled during active or convalescent COVID-19. The chain joins TRBV6-5 to TRBJ1-2; 9 central nucleotides agree with TRBD1. The sequenced sample consisted of peripheral blood. CDR3 loop: CASRETGGGYGYTF. Here is the DNA: TGTGCCAGCAGAGAGACAGGGGGGGGATATGGCTACACCTTC.